The rows below give T cell receptor beta chains drawn from one sample of a study of early T cells in non-severe SARS-CoV-2 infection. TCRdb passed the 5' RACE reads through MiXCR, listing each CDR3 protein once. The sample contains roughly 25,000 distinct CDR3 sequences, 4.3% of which appear only once. Source material: whole blood. These receptors originate from an adult who was a healthcare worker with PCR-confirmed SARS-CoV-2 infection or an uninfected control (not recorded which). CDR3s leave out the opening cysteine and the closing phenylalanine or tryptophan. D genes are given only for firm matches.

>TRBV7-3|-
ASSATPEWDGELF
>TRBV7-3|-
ASSYTDTQY
>TRBV20-1|TRBD2
SARDPSSGRALYNEQF
>TRBV3-1|-
ASRRIGRPGTEAF
>TRBV5-1|-
ASSPGPGAEGYT
>TRBV11-2|-
ASSLSLQISYEQY
>TRBV6-1|-
ASTTGRGLKYQETQY
>TRBV7-6|-
ASSLGWGRTDTQY
>TRBV6-1|TRBD1
ASGYGQGARYEQY
>TRBV13|TRBD1
ASSPSGTGRGNTEAF
>TRBV28|TRBD2
ATTGTTPGTDTQY
>TRBV6-6|-
ASSYARGIGELF
>TRBV4-2|TRBD1
ASSQEDRGSYGYT
>TRBV20-1|TRBD2
SASLAGGYEQY
>TRBV11-2|-
ASSFRASPRGEQY
>TRBV6-2/TRBV6-3|-
ASSSAGGYT
>TRBV2|-
ATPLRDSSYNEQF
>TRBV4-2|TRBD1
ASSQETGQRNSPLH
>TRBV6-5|-
ASRQSRVIGAGAF
>TRBV14|-
ASSQDNRGELF
>TRBV7-9|TRBD2
ASGGSHPTDTQY
>TRBV7-9|-
ASSYLQQPQH
>TRBV7-2|TRBD1
ASSPRTGSSYEQY
>TRBV19|-
ASSEQETQY
>TRBV10-3|-
AISEAGTPGPEAF
>TRBV7-8|-
ASSLARGFGNTIY
>TRBV7-6|-
AKPTDTGRVGDNEQF
>TRBV3-1|-
ASSQAYEQY
>TRBV11-2|TRBD2
ASSLEGTSWGTDTQY
>TRBV5-1|-
ASSPGLGTNTGELF
>TRBV7-6|-
ASSRDPTYEETQY
>TRBV10-1|-
ASIPPLGLKTRKLF
>TRBV7-8|TRBD1
ASGTGVKETQY
>TRBV2|TRBD1
AGSRDRDEQY
>TRBV24-1|-
ATSDSRGQRLVGRSNYNEQF
>TRBV6-6|-
ASSQQQTGGHGYT
>TRBV6-5|-
ASRRDFYNEQF
>TRBV11-2|-
ASSFSDSVYNEQF
>TRBV4-1|TRBD1
ASSQVQLRTGGPFQY
>TRBV6-5|-
ASSYDRDRNSPLH
>TRBV5-8|-
ASSRAGVLNEKLF
>TRBV4-3|-
ASSRGGVDSPLH
>TRBV5-1|TRBD2
ASSPETSGGQETQY
>TRBV5-6|-
ASSLVEGYGYT
>TRBV11-2|TRBD2
ASSLDLASGGTEQF
>TRBV10-2|TRBD2
ASSSRLAGGRV
>TRBV9|-
ASSPGAVAYEQY
>TRBV6-2/TRBV6-3|-
ASSPPRQDSNQPQH
>TRBV29-1|-
SVEAASASSYNEQF
>TRBV5-1|TRBD1
ASGPSGTDNYGYT